This T cell receptor beta chain originates from a study of shared clonotypes between healthy human individuals. Study outcomes and limitations: Shared across a few donors were approximately 5% of the naive CD4 clonotypes. Clonotype sharing among donors, it was expected, would be affected by sequencing depth.

Regarding this clone: The antigen is undetermined.

Some clones are missing from TCRdb's copy, which holds only in-frame ones; the method was immunoSEQ multiplex PCR. The data contain about 580,000 clones, about 98% of them seen just once; the ten biggest clones take up 0.3%. This CDR3 is built from 18 residues. Germline V lookup: CDR1 SGHRS, CDR2 YFSETQ. V lost 0 bases, J lost 2 bases, and 4 bases stayed unmatched. The naive CD8 subset, CD45RO-negative cells positively selected for CCR7, excluded terminally differentiated effector memory CD45RA+ cells. V usage is TRBV5-1 and J usage is TRBJ2-1; TRBD2 aligns across 14 bases. The TCR originated in a man aged 25 to 40 in good health. Material: naive CD8+ T cells sorted from blood. CDR3 DNA sequence: TGCGCCAGCAGCTTGGCGGGACTAGCGGGAGTAGCCTACAATGAGCAGTTCTTC. Translated, it gives CASSLAGLAGVAYNEQFF.